One sample yielded the 15 T cell receptor beta chains listed below, sequenced in a study of T cells in Graves' hyperthyroidism and ophthalmopathy. TCR beta CDR3 sequences were amplified from RNA transcripts. Researchers ran a first-round RT-PCR on the TCR CDR3 using the HTBI primer set. TCRdb called the multiplex PCR reads again in MiXCR, with one record for every CDR3 protein. The sample shows over 300,000 distinct CDR3 sequences, about 15% of them seen only once. Sequencing was done on a sample of blood. These receptors were collected from a woman aged 55-69 years with Graves' hyperthyroidism.

The rearrangement joins TRBV12-3 or TRBV12-4 to TRBJ2-3; weak D call: TRBD1 (6 bases). Trimming cost V 7 bases and J 2 bases, with 16 bases left between them. The CDR3 consists of 15 residues. The CDR3, as DNA: TGTGCCAGCACCCTTGGACAGCTATTCACAGATACGCAGTATTTT. Translating it yields CASTLGQLFTDTQYF.

With respect to this clonotype: A much larger clone differs from this one at a single base, so this may be a read error. This sequence joins TRBV4-1 and TRBJ2-7; D is possibly TRBD2 (6 bases). The end of the DNA fits TRBJ2-1 better, so the J call may be wrong. From germline, CDR1 is MGHRA and CDR2 YSYEKL. This CDR3 is 15 amino acids long. CDR3 loop: CASSHAPRGTYEQFF. CDR3 sequence (DNA): TGCGCCAGCAGCCACGCCCCCCGGGGGACCTACGAGCAGTTCTTC.

This clonotype was detected a few times. V is TRBV4-1 and J is TRBJ2-2; 7 bases are a match to TRBD2. V was clipped by 6 bases and J by 7 bases; unmatched bases: 11. The CDR3 covers 15 residues. From germline, CDR1 is MGHRA and CDR2 YSYEKL. The CDR3 protein is CASSPGAGVDGELFF. CDR3 sequence (DNA): TGCGCCAGCAGTCCGGGTGCGGGAGTTGACGGGGAGCTGTTTTTT.

This clonotype was recorded at least ten times. The chain recombines TRBV5-1 with TRBJ2-3; 13 nucleotides agree with TRBD2. The CDR3 spans 17 residues. The germline V gene encodes CDR1 SGHRS and CDR2 YFSETQ. Trimming removed 0 bases from V and 6 bases from J; junction bases left unmatched: 7. The CDR3 sequence: CASSLGTSGSPADTQYF. The CDR3, as DNA: TGCGCCAGCAGCTTGGGGACTAGCGGGAGTCCCGCCGATACGCAGTATTTT.

In its sample, this clonotype was seen many times. The CDR3, as DNA: TGTGCCAGCAGCTTAGAGATGGCCCTCTATGGCTACACCTTC. It translates to CASSLEMALYGYTF. The V and J genes are TRBV7-8 and TRBJ1-2; D is unresolved. Between the trimmed V and J ends, which lost 1 base and 4 bases, there was a span of 10 bases. The CDR3 contains 14 residues. Germline loops: CDR1 SGHVS, CDR2 FQNEAQ.

This clonotype was seen more than once but under ten times. The chain uses TRBV18 and TRBJ2-3; 13 bases line up with TRBD2. This CDR3 comprises 16 residues. V shed 5 bases, J shed 4 bases, and the junction held 6 bases outside the gene matches. CDR1 and CDR2 from the germline V gene are KGHSH and LQKENI. The CDR3 protein is CASSTGTSGTADTQYF. The CDR3 DNA reads TGTGCCAGCTCAACCGGGACTAGCGGGACGGCAGATACGCAGTATTTT.

This clonotype was detected many times. CDR3 nucleotide sequence: TGTGCCAGCAGCTTATTAGGGGGAGGCGGGAACTACGAGCAGTACTTC. It encodes CASSLLGGGGNYEQYF. The chain employs TRBV11-3 and TRBJ2-7; perhaps D is TRBD1 or TRBD2 (6 bases each). From germline, CDR1 is SGHNT and CDR2 YENEEA. V was clipped by 2 bases and J by 3 bases, with 17 bases between them. The CDR3 is 16 amino acids.

This clonotype was recorded many times. The rearrangement joins TRBV12-3 or TRBV12-4 to TRBJ2-3; tentatively, D is TRBD1 (7 bases). V was trimmed by 6 bases and J by 1 base, leaving 17 bases between them. The CDR3 has 16 residues. This CDR3 reads CASRLETRGGTDTQYF. CDR3 DNA sequence: TGTGCCAGCAGGCTCGAGACCAGGGGGGGCACAGATACGCAGTATTTT.

This clonotype was counted at least ten times. This chain uses TRBV28 with TRBJ2-3, with D possibly matching TRBD1 (6 bases). The V end lost 2 bases, the J end lost 6 bases, and 15 bases lay between the germline ends. CDR1 and CDR2 from the germline V gene are MDHEN and SYDVKM. The CDR3 consists of 15 residues. The CDR3 region is CASSLAGAGLDTQYF. The CDR3 nucleotides are TGTGCCAGCAGTTTAGCAGGGGCAGGGTTGGATACGCAGTATTTT. The full variable domain, its missing parts supplied by reference TRBV28 and TRBJ2-3, is DVKVTQSSRYLVKRTGEKVFLECVQDMDHENMFWYRQDPGLGLRLIYFSYDVKMKEKGDIPEGYSVSREKKERFSLILESASTNQTSMYLCASSLAGAGLDTQYFGPGTRLTVL.

This clonotype was found many times. The CDR3 is CASQEALSTGELFF. DNA of the CDR3: TGTGCCAGCCAGGAGGCCCTATCCACCGGGGAGCTGTTTTTT. The chain combines TRBV28 with TRBJ2-2, with D perhaps matching TRBD2 (5 bases). This CDR3 has 14 amino acids. The germline CDR1 and CDR2 sequences are MDHEN and SYDVKM. Trimming pared 8 bases from V and 4 bases from J, leaving 14 bases between.

In this sample, this clonotype turned up a few times. This chain joins TRBV5-8 and TRBJ2-7; TRBD1 matches at 7 bases. This CDR3 contains 15 residues. The junction had 9 bases not matched to a gene; V was cut back by 4 bases and J by 2 bases. The germline gives CDR1 SGHTS, CDR2 YDEGEE. CDR3 DNA: TGTGCCAGCAGCGCTCCCGGGACAGAGACCTACGAGCAGTACTTC. Translated: CASSAPGTETYEQYF.

This clonotype was recorded many times. This rearrangement joins TRBV18 to TRBJ2-3, with 9 positions matching TRBD2. With V trimmed by 3 bases and J by 4 bases, 5 bases remained unmatched. CDR1 and CDR2 (germline): KGHSH, LQKENI. The CDR3 spans 15 residues. CDR3 protein: CASSPTGLAADTQYF. The CDR3 bases are TGTGCCAGCTCACCCACGGGACTAGCAGCAGATACGCAGTATTTT. Using reference TRBV18 and TRBJ2-3 for the parts outside the CDR3, the full variable domain is NAGVMQNPRHLVRRRGQEARLRCSPMKGHSHVYWYRQLPEEGLKFMVYLQKENIIDESGMPKERFSAEFPKEGPSILRIQQVVRGDSAAYFCASSPTGLAADTQYFGPGTRLTVL.

The table lists this clonotype with many counts. The chain links TRBV20-1 to TRBJ2-1; tentatively, D is TRBD1 (6 bases). V lost 0 bases and J lost 5, with 14 bases in between. Germline lookup yields CDR1 DFQATT and CDR2 SNEGSKA (reference sequence). The CDR3 consists of 15 residues. CDR3 sequence (DNA): TGCAGTGCTAGAGATGTGAGGGGGATCCACAATGAGCAGTTCTTC. Translated: CSARDVRGIHNEQFF.

This clonotype occurred a few times. The rearrangement uses TRBV10-1 and TRBJ2-1; 7 bases line up with TRBD1. Germline CDR1 WNHNN, CDR2 SYGVQD (reference sequence). CDR3 size: 16 residues. Germline trimming cut 0 bases from V and 2 bases from J; bases unmatched to any gene: 4. The CDR3 DNA is TGCGCCAGCAGTGAGTCGACTCAGGGGGCCTACAATGAGCAGTTCTTC. Protein sequence: CASSESTQGAYNEQFF.

This clonotype was counted ten times or more. The chain uses TRBV3-1 and TRBJ1-1; no reliable D call. CDR3 length: 15 residues. V was shortened by 2 bases and J by 1 base, with 11 bases between the two germline ends. The germline V gene encodes CDR1 LGHDT and CDR2 YNNKEL (reference sequence). The CDR3 spells CASSQPGRTNTEAFF. As DNA, the CDR3 is TGTGCCAGCAGCCAACCAGGACGGACGAACACTGAAGCTTTCTTT.